Below, 21 T cell receptor beta chains from the same sample are listed, as sequenced in a study of CXCR3-negative and CXCR3-positive naive CD8 T cells. Libraries of TRB cDNA were made by 5' RACE and carried UMIs. One entry per CDR3 protein, without DNA, is what TCRdb gives after re-calling the 5' RACE reads. Recorded for this sample: 70,000 to 100,000 distinct CDR3 sequences. Sample: naive CXCR3- CD8+ T cells from blood. Regarding subset: CD45RO-CCR7+CD27+CD95- naive CD8+ T cells lacking CXCR3 (TNR3-). The receptors here all came from a human donor in good health. Some clones in this sample may be carry-over from other donors' samples.

This rearrangement joins TRBV7-9 to TRBJ2-7. This CDR3 is built from 12 residues. Germline loops: CDR1 SEHNR, CDR2 FQNEAQ (reference sequence). The CDR3 sequence: CASSQTGDEQYF.

V gene TRBV7-2 combines with J gene TRBJ2-2; the D call of TRBD1 rests on TCRdb alone, since no DNA is present to check it. Germline values: CDR1 SGHTA, CDR2 FQGNSA. This CDR3 comprises 15 residues. The CDR3 sequence is CASSPSWGGGGELFF.

J is TRBJ2-3 and V is TRBV20-1; the D gene TCRdb calls, TRBD2, cannot be checked with no DNA. This CDR3 spans 16 amino acids. The germline CDR1 and CDR2 sequences are DFQATT and SNEGSKA (reference sequence). This CDR3 is CSATTSGTSDTDTQYF.

The chain carries TRBV7-8 and TRBJ2-7; the TCRdb call, TRBD1, lacks DNA for checking. CDR3 length: 13 amino acids. The germline gives CDR1 SGHVS, CDR2 FQNEAQ. CDR3: CASSSATGYEQYF.

The rearrangement links TRBV15 to TRBJ2-1; TCRdb reports TRBD2, a call that lacks DNA to check it against. The CDR3 has 16 amino acids. Germline lookup yields CDR1 LNHNV and CDR2 YYDKDF (reference sequence). The chain's CDR3 is CATSSRTSGSSNEQFF.

This rearrangement joins TRBV5-6 to TRBJ1-2. From germline, CDR1 is SGHDT and CDR2 YYEEEE. CDR3 length equals 14 residues. The CDR3 loop is CASSFEGNAYGYTF.

The chain couples TRBV6-6 to TRBJ2-5; TCRdb gives TRBD1 as the D gene, but with no DNA this cannot be confirmed. In germline, CDR1 is MNHNY, CDR2 SVGAGI (reference sequence). This CDR3 contains 11 residues. This CDR3 is CASSYSGGHYF.

The rearrangement links TRBV28 to TRBJ2-2; without DNA, the TCRdb call of TRBD1 cannot be checked. In germline, CDR1 is MDHEN, CDR2 SYDVKM. The CDR3 runs to 17 residues. CDR3 loop: CASSLSSKGVWAGELFF.

J is TRBJ2-1 and V is TRBV20-1; TCRdb indicates TRBD2, and absent DNA this call remains unverified. The germline V gene has CDR1 DFQATT and CDR2 SNEGSKA (reference sequence). This CDR3 contains 13 residues. CDR3 loop: CSARVPGDDEQFF.

The chain carries TRBV3-1 and TRBJ2-5; TCRdb's assignment of TRBD2 cannot be checked, as there is no DNA. The germline gives CDR1 LGHDT, CDR2 YNNKEL (reference sequence). This CDR3 spans 18 amino acids. The CDR3 spells CASSQVLVFGPYQETQYF.

The CDR3 loop is CASRWTLTGELFF. This chain connects TRBV6-2 or TRBV6-3 to TRBJ2-2; the D gene TCRdb calls, TRBD2, cannot be checked with no DNA. The CDR3 is 13 amino acids. Germline loops: CDR1 MNHEY, CDR2 SVGEGT.

The genes are TRBV7-9 and TRBJ2-1; TCRdb proposes TRBD1, but this gene call is untestable without DNA. CDR1 is SEHNR, CDR2 FQNEAQ, per germline (reference sequence). The CDR3 spans 15 residues. CDR3: CASSDGGGNYNEQFF.

V gene TRBV29-1 combines with J gene TRBJ2-7; TCRdb selects TRBD1, and the lack of DNA leaves this call unchecked. This CDR3 spans 14 amino acids. Germline loops: CDR1 SQVTM, CDR2 ANQGSEA. The CDR3 is CSVGGTGATHEQYF.

This sequence joins TRBV29-1 and TRBJ2-3; lacking DNA, the TRBD2 call made by TCRdb goes unchecked. The CDR3 sequence is 16 residues long. Germline CDR1 is SQVTM and CDR2 is ANQGSEA. CDR3 sequence: CSVEDRRERAGDTQYF.

The chain is built from TRBV28 and TRBJ2-2. The CDR3 sequence is 11 residues long. The germline gives CDR1 MDHEN, CDR2 SYDVKM. CDR3 in amino acids: CASRYTGELFF.

The chain couples TRBV7-9 to TRBJ2-6; absent DNA, TCRdb's TRBD1 call cannot be checked. In germline, CDR1 is SEHNR, CDR2 FQNEAQ (reference sequence). The CDR3 contains 19 residues. This CDR3 is CASSLPLTGESSGANVLTF.

CDR3 sequence: CATKGEGGEQYF. The gene calls are TRBV10-3 and TRBJ2-7; TCRdb reports TRBD2, a call that lacks DNA to check it against. CDR3 length equals 12 residues. Germline lookup yields CDR1 ENHRY and CDR2 SYGVKD.

The rearrangement links TRBV28 to TRBJ2-7; without DNA, the TCRdb call of TRBD2 cannot be checked. Germline CDR1 is MDHEN and CDR2 is SYDVKM. There are 15 residues in the CDR3. The CDR3 spells CASSLLRGGSYEQYF.

CDR3 loop: CATSIGPGPAGGEQYF. V usage is TRBV15 and J usage is TRBJ2-7; TCRdb's D call of TRBD2 is untestable without DNA. This CDR3 is built from 16 residues. Germline V lookup: CDR1 LNHNV, CDR2 YYDKDF (reference sequence).

The chain links TRBV5-6 to TRBJ2-7; TCRdb's D call, TRBD1, is unchecked because there is no DNA. Germline V gene lookup returns CDR1 SGHDT and CDR2 YYEEEE. The CDR3 contains 13 residues. CDR3 sequence: CASRETGTYEQYF.

V and J are TRBV29-1 and TRBJ1-4; TCRdb calls TRBD1, which cannot be checked without DNA. This CDR3 has 16 amino acids. CDR1 and CDR2 (germline): SQVTM, ANQGSEA. CDR3 sequence reads: CSVEDRWDKEDEKLFF.